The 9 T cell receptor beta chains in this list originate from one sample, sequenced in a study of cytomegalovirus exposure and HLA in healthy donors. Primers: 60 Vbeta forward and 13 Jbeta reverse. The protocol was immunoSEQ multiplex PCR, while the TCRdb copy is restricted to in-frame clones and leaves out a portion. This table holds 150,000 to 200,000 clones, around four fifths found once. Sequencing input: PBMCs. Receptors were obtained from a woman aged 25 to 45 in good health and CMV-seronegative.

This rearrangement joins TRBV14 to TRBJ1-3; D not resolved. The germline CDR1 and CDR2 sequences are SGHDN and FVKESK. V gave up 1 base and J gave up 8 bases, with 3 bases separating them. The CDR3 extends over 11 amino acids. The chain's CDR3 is CASSQGHTIYF. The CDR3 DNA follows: TGTGCCAGCAGCCAAGGGCACACCATATATTTT.

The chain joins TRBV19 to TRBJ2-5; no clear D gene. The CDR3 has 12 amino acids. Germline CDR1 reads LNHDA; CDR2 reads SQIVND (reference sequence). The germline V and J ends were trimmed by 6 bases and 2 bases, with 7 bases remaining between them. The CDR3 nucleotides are TGTGCCAGTAGCAGTCGACAAGAGACCCAGTACTTC. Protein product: CASSSRQETQYF.

The CDR3 sequence is CASSSTIDTPLPTNEKLFF. CDR3 DNA: TGTGCCAGCAGCTCGACTATCGACACCCCCCTCCCAACTAATGAAAAACTGTTTTTT. The chain carries TRBV5-6 and TRBJ1-4; the D is unclear. This CDR3 region has 19 residues. The V gene's germline CDR1 is SGHDT and CDR2 YYEEEE. The V end was cut by 3 bases, the J end by 0 bases, with 21 bases between.

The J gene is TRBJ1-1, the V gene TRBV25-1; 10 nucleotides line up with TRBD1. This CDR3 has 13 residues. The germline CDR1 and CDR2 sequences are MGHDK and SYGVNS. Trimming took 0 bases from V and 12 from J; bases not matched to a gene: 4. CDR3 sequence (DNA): TGTGCCAGCAGTGAATACCGGACAGGGGGAACTTTCTTT. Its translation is CASSEYRTGGTFF.

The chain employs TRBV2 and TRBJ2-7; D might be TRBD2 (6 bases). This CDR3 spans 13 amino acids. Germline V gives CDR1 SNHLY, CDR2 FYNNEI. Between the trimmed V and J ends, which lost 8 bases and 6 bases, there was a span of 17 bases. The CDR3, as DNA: TGTGCCAGCTCGGCGGGGCCCCCCTCCGAGCAGTACTTC. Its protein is CASSAGPPSEQYF. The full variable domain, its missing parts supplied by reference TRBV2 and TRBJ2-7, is EPEVTQTPSHQVTQMGQEVILRCVPISNHLYFYWYRQILGQKVEFLVSFYNNEISEKSEIFDDQFSVERPDGSNFTLKIRSTKLEDSAMYFCASSAGPPSEQYFGPGTRLTVT.

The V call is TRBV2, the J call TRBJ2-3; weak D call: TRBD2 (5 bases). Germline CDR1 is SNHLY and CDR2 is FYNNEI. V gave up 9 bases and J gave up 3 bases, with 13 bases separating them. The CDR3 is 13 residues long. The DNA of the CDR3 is TGTGCCAGGAGCGTCGCGGGTACAGATACGCAGTATTTT. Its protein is CARSVAGTDTQYF.

In DNA, the CDR3 is TGTGCCAGCAGCCCCGTCCCTACAGGGTTCAATCAGCCCCAGCATTTT. It translates to CASSPVPTGFNQPQHF. The chain is built from TRBV7-2 and TRBJ1-5; weak D call: TRBD1 (6 bases). The CDR3 has 16 residues. CDR1 is SGHTA, CDR2 FQGNSA, per germline. Deletions cut 5 bases from V and 3 bases from J, with 17 bases between.

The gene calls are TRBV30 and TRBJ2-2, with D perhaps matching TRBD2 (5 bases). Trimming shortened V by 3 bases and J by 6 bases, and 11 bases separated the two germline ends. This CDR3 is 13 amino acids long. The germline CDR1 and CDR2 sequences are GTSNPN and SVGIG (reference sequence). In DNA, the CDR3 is TGTGCCTGGAGCGGGGTGATGGCCGGGGAGCTGTTTTTT. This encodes CAWSGVMAGELFF.

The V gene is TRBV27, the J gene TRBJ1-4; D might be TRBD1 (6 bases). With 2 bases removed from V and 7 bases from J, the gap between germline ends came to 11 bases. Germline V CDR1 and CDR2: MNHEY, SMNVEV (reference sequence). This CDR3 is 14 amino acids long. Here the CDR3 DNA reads TGTGCCAGCAGTTTACAGGGGAGGGGTGAAAAACTGTTTTTT. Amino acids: CASSLQGRGEKLFF. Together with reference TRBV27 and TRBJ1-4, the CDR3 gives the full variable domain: EAQVTQNPRYLITVTGKKLTVTCSQNMNHEYMSWYRQDPGLGLRQIYYSMNVEVTDKGDVPEGYKVSRKEKRNFPLILESPSPNQTSLYFCASSLQGRGEKLFFGSGTQLSVL.